This is a list of T cell receptor beta chains from one sample in a study of cytomegalovirus exposure and HLA in healthy donors. Assay used: immunoSEQ multiplex PCR; TCRdb lists only in-frame clones, some missing. The sample holds 200,000 to 250,000 clones, 85% seen once. Sequencing used PBMCs. These receptors were taken from a human donor in good health. CDR3s include the opening cysteine and the closing phenylalanine or tryptophan. A D gene is named only where the DNA matches it firmly. The size of a clone is reported for some rows only, either as once, few or many, or as a class for expanded clones.

clone_size,j_call,v_call,d_call,cdr3_length,cdr3_nt,cdr3_aa
few,TRBJ2-7,TRBV5-4,TRBD2,16,TGTGCCAGCAGCCGCGGGACTAGCGGGAGGACCCACGAGCAGTACTTC,CASSRGTSGRTHEQYF
.,TRBJ2-1,TRBV4-2,.,15,TGTGCCAGCAGCCCCCCCGAACGAGACTTCAATGAGCAGTTCTTC,CASSPPERDFNEQFF
.,TRBJ2-1,TRBV12-2,.,10,TGTGCAAGTCCCCCCCGGGAGCAGTTCTTC,CASPPREQFF
few,TRBJ2-4,TRBV4-3,.,14,TGCGCCAGCAGCGAGGGGAGGGGGGAAAACATTCAGTACTTC,CASSEGRGENIQYF
few,TRBJ1-4,TRBV5-6,.,17,TGTGCCAGCAGCGCAGGGTTTATGATCTCAACTAATGAAAAACTGTTTTTT,CASSAGFMISTNEKLFF
.,TRBJ1-3,TRBV2,TRBD1,17,TGTGCCAGCAGACTCCTCCAGGGGGCGGACTCTGGAAACACCATATATTTT,CASRLLQGADSGNTIYF
.,TRBJ2-1,TRBV19,TRBD1,16,TGTGCCAGTAGTATGCAGGGGACAGGGGGCGCGAATGAGCAGTTCTTC,CASSMQGTGGANEQFF
.,TRBJ2-7,TRBV7-9,TRBD1,16,TGTGCCAGCAGCCCGATCCCGGGACAGGGGGTACACGAGCAGTACTTC,CASSPIPGQGVHEQYF
.,TRBJ2-1,TRBV6-5,TRBD2,14,TGTGCCAGCAGTAGCGGGAGTACCTACAATGAGCAGTTCTTC,CASSSGSTYNEQFF
.,TRBJ2-2,TRBV9,.,16,TGTGCCAGCAGCGCCCTCTCTTGGGCCAGAACCGGGGAGCTGTTTTTT,CASSALSWARTGELFF
.,TRBJ2-2,TRBV5-1,TRBD1,16,TGCGCCAGCAGCTTAAAGACAGGGGGCTCTGTTGGGGAGCTGTTTTTT,CASSLKTGGSVGELFF
few,TRBJ2-7,TRBV28,.,13,TGTGCCAGCAGTTCAGGACAGACCTACGAGCAGTACTTC,CASSSGQTYEQYF
.,TRBJ2-1,TRBV29-1,TRBD2,17,TGCAGCGCGACCGGGACTAGCGGGGTGAGCTCCTACAATGAGCAGTTCTTC,CSATGTSGVSSYNEQFF
.,TRBJ2-7,TRBV7-3,TRBD1,15,TGTGCCAGCAGCGGGACAGGGGGCGGCGTATACGAGCAGTACTTC,CASSGTGGGVYEQYF
.,TRBJ1-2,TRBV7-9,.,13,TGTGCCAGCAGCGCGACAGTGAACTATGGCTACACCTTC,CASSATVNYGYTF
.,TRBJ2-1,TRBV5-1,.,15,TGCGCCAGCGGCCTCGTTGGCCAGGGGTACAATGAGCAGTTCTTC,CASGLVGQGYNEQFF
.,TRBJ2-7,TRBV19,TRBD2,15,TGTGCCAGTAGCTTAACCGGGACTAGCGGCTACGAGCAGTACTTC,CASSLTGTSGYEQYF
once,TRBJ2-3,TRBV5-4,.,14,TGTGCCAGCAGCTTGGCCAGCGAGTATCGGACGCAGTATTTT,CASSLASEYRTQYF
.,TRBJ2-3,TRBV7-8,.,14,TGTGCCAGCAGCTTGACACACGGTCGGGATACGCAGTATTTT,CASSLTHGRDTQYF
.,TRBJ2-5,TRBV28,.,15,TGTGCCAGCAGTTTTGTAGGTAGCGGACAAGAGACCCAGTACTTC,CASSFVGSGQETQYF
.,TRBJ1-1,TRBV7-8,TRBD1,14,TGTGCCAGCACGGGTCAGGGGGTGCGCACTGAAGCTTTCTTT,CASTGQGVRTEAFF
.,TRBJ2-1,TRBV7-2,TRBD2,15,TGTGCCAGCAGCTCTGGACTAGCGGTCCACAATGAGCAGTTCTTC,CASSSGLAVHNEQFF